This T cell receptor beta chain appears in the sequencing data of a study of CD8+ T cells in alopecia areata. Study as a whole: Tofacitinib was taken orally by treated patients, and the dose was 5 to 10 mg twice daily.

Sequencing used cDNA as its template, made by extracting RNA and reverse transcribing it. TCRdb's copy holds only in-frame clones and misses some; the assay was immunoSEQ multiplex PCR. The table shows around 200,000 clones, with roughly 64% occurring only once. Documented treatment: oral pan-JAK inhibitor, 5-10 mg twice daily. This CDR3 region has 15 residues. With 3 bases clipped from V and 0 bases from J, the junction kept 5 bases outside the gene matches. CDR1 is SGHAT, CDR2 FQNNGV, per germline. The source material was CD4+ T cells sorted from blood, sampled at week 4, from a patient treated with tofacitinib. The sequence was obtained from a human donor with alopecia areata. The V call is TRBV11-2, the J call TRBJ2-7; 7 bases are a match to TRBD2. The CDR3 region has the DNA TGTGCCAGCAGCTTCCTAGCGGAGAGCTCCTACGAGCAGTACTTC. Translated, it gives CASSFLAESSYEQYF.